This TCR beta chain was identified during a study of T cell changes during pregnancy in multiple sclerosis. Assay: immunoSEQ multiplex PCR; the TCRdb copy retains only in-frame clones and omits some. The profile shows tens of thousands of clones, around 93% of them singletons. The V gene lost 3 bases and the J gene lost 9 bases, with 18 bases spanning the gap. Germline V gene lookup returns CDR1 LNHDA and CDR2 SQIVND (reference sequence). The CDR3 extends over 15 amino acids. Sequencing used CD4+ T cells from peripheral blood mononuclear cells, obtained after pregnancy. This TCR came from a female donor with multiple sclerosis, enrolled in a pregnancy study. The chain uses TRBV19 and TRBJ2-1, with D perhaps TRBD2 (5 bases). This CDR3 is CASSITYQPGSEQFF. For the CDR3, the DNA is TGTGCCAGTAGTATTACGTATCAGCCGGGGAGTGAGCAGTTCTTC.